This TCR beta chain was recorded in a study of T cell responses to AZD1222 COVID-19 vaccine. The wider study: Analyses pooled second doses at about 4 or about 12 weeks. Overall study results and limits: Recipients of AZD1222 seropositive at baseline numbered only 6 or 7. Clonal diversity was possibly underestimated, and white British individuals and females predominated among donors. Targets within unmutated variant regions were reportedly found for nearly half of spike-specific TCRs.

About this clone: As yet, its antigen is unknown.

Sequencing was performed with immunoSEQ multiplex PCR; in TCRdb, only in-frame clones are kept and a portion is missing. The table includes about 160,000 clones, 85% to 90% detected once. The clonotype was recovered from an adult in good health. The material was peripheral blood, obtained on day 0 of AZD1222 vaccination.

The CDR3 loop is CASSLGTGRQETQYF. In DNA form, the CDR3 reads TGTGCCAGCAGCTTGGGGACAGGACGGCAAGAGACCCAGTACTTC. J is TRBJ2-5 and V is TRBV7-3; 8 nucleotides align to TRBD1. The CDR3 extends over 15 amino acids. The V gene's germline CDR1 is SGHTA and CDR2 FQGTGA. With V trimmed by 3 bases and J by 2 bases, 5 bases remained unmatched.